The 15 T cell receptor beta chains given below trace back to one sample, sequenced in a study of T cell repertoires in aging, cancer and after chemotherapy. Rearranged V-D-J TRB sequences were amplified with a mixed TRB-A/B primer pool. Via MiXCR, TCRdb re-called the multiplex PCR reads, giving one row per CDR3 protein. The sample consists of several thousand distinct CDR3 sequences, around a third of them appearing once. The template was genomic DNA from peripheral blood, not RNA. Sequenced material: blood. These receptors all stem from a human donor with a blood cancer. The donor label of this sample is uncertain.

This rearrangement joins TRBV7-9 to TRBJ2-7, with D perhaps matching TRBD1 (6 bases). Germline V gene lookup returns CDR1 SEHNR and CDR2 FQNEAQ (reference sequence). Trimming removed 5 bases from V and 12 bases from J, with 14 bases in between. The CDR3 runs to 11 residues. The chain's CDR3 is CASSQNRDPYF. The CDR3 DNA reads TGTGCCAGCAGCCAGAACAGGGATCCGTACTTC.

The chain uses TRBV10-3 and TRBJ1-2, with 9 bases identical to TRBD1. The CDR3 contains 14 residues. CDR1 and CDR2 from the germline V gene are ENHRY and SYGVKD. The trim removed 4 bases at V and 6 bases at J, leaving 6 bases unmatched. CDR3 amino acids: CAISVGGQGNGYTF. CDR3 DNA: TGTGCCATCAGTGTGGGGGGACAGGGCAATGGCTACACCTTC.

The rearrangement joins TRBV9 to TRBJ2-3; TRBD2 agrees at 14 bases. The CDR3 has 17 residues. Germline V gene sequence: CDR1 SGDLS, CDR2 YYNGEE. The junction had 6 bases not matched to a gene; V was cut back by 2 bases and J by 4 bases. CDR3 residues: CASSVGGLAGDPDTQYF. In nucleotides, the CDR3 is TGTGCCAGCAGCGTTGGGGGACTAGCGGGAGACCCAGATACGCAGTATTTT.

CDR3: CATSDPRGTNGELFF. CDR3 nucleotide sequence: TGTGCCACCAGTGACCCCAGGGGGACCAACGGGGAGCTGTTTTTT. The V gene is TRBV24-1, the J gene TRBJ2-2, with TRBD1 matching over 7 bases. V was clipped by 4 bases and J by 7 bases; unmatched bases: 8. The CDR3 is made up of 15 amino acids. Germline V gene sequence: CDR1 KGHDR, CDR2 SFDVKD.

The chain uses TRBV5-1 and TRBJ2-5; the match to TRBD2 covers 8 bases. Germline CDR1 reads SGHRS; CDR2 reads YFSETQ. Losses at the gene ends were 1 base for V and 1 base for J; bases not matched to a gene: 3. This CDR3 has 15 residues. In DNA, the CDR3 is TGCGCCAGCAGCTTGAAGCTAGCGGGCCAAGAGACCCAGTACTTC. Amino acids: CASSLKLAGQETQYF. Variable domain in full (rest from reference TRBV5-1 and TRBJ2-5): KAGVTQTPRYLIKTRGQQVTLSCSPISGHRSVSWYQQTPGQGLQFLFEYFSETQRNKGNFPGRFSGRQFSNSRSEMNVSTLELGDSALYLCASSLKLAGQETQYFGPGTRLLVL.

This clonotype was picked up a small number of times. V is TRBV30 and J is TRBJ2-7; D is ambiguous. The CDR3 loop spans 16 amino acids. V was cut by 0 bases and J by 6 bases, with 21 bases left in between. Germline values: CDR1 GTSNPN, CDR2 SVGIG (reference sequence). This chain's CDR3 is CAWSVLGRERRFEQYF. In DNA form, the CDR3 reads TGTGCCTGGAGTGTACTGGGCAGAGAAAGGCGCTTCGAGCAGTACTTC.

A few counts support this clonotype. J is TRBJ2-1 and V is TRBV18; D is perhaps TRBD2 (6 bases). The CDR3 loop spans 13 amino acids. Looked up from germline, CDR1 is KGHSH and CDR2 is LQKENI. Trimming took 2 bases from V and 4 from J, leaving 6 bases between them. The CDR3 DNA reads as TGTGCCAGCTCACCAGCGGGGTACAATGAGCAGTTCTTC. This sequence encodes CASSPAGYNEQFF.

This clonotype was detected a few times. The chain recombines TRBV7-6 with TRBJ1-1; tentatively, D is TRBD1 (6 bases). V dropped 1 base and J dropped 6 bases, with 9 bases sitting between them. The CDR3 extends over 13 amino acids. Germline values: CDR1 SGHVS, CDR2 FNYEAQ. CDR3 sequence: CASSLEPGAEAFF. CDR3 DNA sequence: TGTGCCAGCAGCTTAGAGCCAGGGGCTGAAGCTTTCTTT.

This clonotype has a handful of counts. This chain joins TRBV19 and TRBJ1-5; D call uncertain. CDR1 LNHDA and CDR2 SQIVND come from the germline V gene (reference sequence). The CDR3 spans 15 residues. V lost 5 bases and J lost 3, with 14 bases in between. CDR3: CASSPQAGSNQPQHF. Written as DNA, the CDR3 is TGTGCCAGTAGTCCCCAGGCAGGCTCCAATCAGCCCCAGCATTTT.

The chain has TRBV6-6 and TRBJ2-4, with D tentatively TRBD1 (6 bases). The V end was cut by 7 bases, the J end by 6 bases, with 16 bases between. CDR1 and CDR2 from the germline V gene are MNHNY and SVGAGI (reference sequence). The CDR3 runs to 14 residues. CDR3 in amino acids: CASTSRTDLNIQYF. The CDR3 DNA sequence: TGTGCCAGCACCTCCCGGACAGACTTAAACATTCAGTACTTC.

A word on this clonotype: A clone one base away is much larger, so this may be a read error. The CDR3 does not close with the conserved phenylalanine or tryptophan, likely indicating a read error. The chain couples TRBV11-3 to TRBJ2-5; 10 bases are shared with TRBD2. Trimming at V came to 4 bases and at J to 4 bases, leaving 3 bases not matched to a gene. The CDR3 is made up of 14 amino acids. The germline V gene has CDR1 SGHNT and CDR2 YENEEA. The CDR3 region has the DNA TGTGCCAGCAGCTGGAGCGGGGGGGCAGAGACCCAGTACTTA. This sequence encodes CASSWSGGAETQYL.

This clonotype was seen a handful of times. The chain links TRBV11-3 to TRBJ2-4, with D uncertain. The V gene lost 6 bases and the J gene lost 0 bases, with 15 bases spanning the gap. The CDR3 is 16 residues long. Germline assignment: CDR1 SGHNT and CDR2 YENEEA. CDR3 DNA: TGTGCCAGCAGTCCACTGCAGAATTTAGCCAAAAACATTCAGTACTTC. Its protein product is CASSPLQNLAKNIQYF.

This clonotype turned up a few times. The rearrangement joins TRBV20-1 to TRBJ2-1; TRBD2 is a possible D gene (6 bases). The germline V gene encodes CDR1 DFQATT and CDR2 SNEGSKA (reference sequence). The V gene lost 6 bases and the J gene lost 7 bases, with 22 bases spanning the gap. CDR3 length equals 15 residues. CDR3 sequence (DNA): TGCAGTGCGGTTCCGGGAGAAACGATAACGAATGAGCAGTTCTTC. As protein: CSAVPGETITNEQFF.

This chain uses TRBV6-2 or TRBV6-3 with TRBJ2-7; TRBD1 matches 7 bases. Looked up from germline, CDR1 is MNHEY and CDR2 is SVGEGT. The CDR3 consists of 17 residues. V gave up 0 bases and J gave up 2 bases; unmatched junction bases: 10. This chain's CDR3 is CASSYSSWDRPAYEQYF. The CDR3 DNA sequence: TGTGCCAGCAGTTACTCGTCTTGGGACAGACCAGCCTACGAGCAGTACTTC.

This chain joins TRBV5-5 and TRBJ2-3, with 12 bases matching TRBD2. The CDR3 length is 16 residues. J gave up 2 bases and V 4 bases, and 5 bases lay outside the gene matches. Germline CDR1 SGHKS, CDR2 YYEKEE (reference sequence). CDR3 nucleotides: TGTGCCAGCAGCCAAACTAGCGGGGGGATCACAGATACGCAGTATTTT. Protein product: CASSQTSGGITDTQYF. Complete variable domain (other parts from reference TRBV5-5 and TRBJ2-3): DAGVTQSPTHLIKTRGQQVTLRCSPISGHKSVSWYQQVLGQGPQFIFQYYEKEERGRGNFPDRFSARQFPNYSSELNVNALLLGDSALYLCASSQTSGGITDTQYFGPGTRLTVL.